This T cell receptor beta chain derives from a study of neoadjuvant nivolumab and ipilimumab in lung cancer. Whole-study findings and limits: TCR receptors were sequenced in few samples. Resected tumors had greater TCR richness and clonality than uninvolved lung. TCR clonality did not significantly correlate with pathologic tumor regression.

This clone was detected only a few times. The antigen remains undetermined. Using immunoSEQ multiplex PCR, the repertoire was profiled, and TCRdb retains in-frame clones only, with some absent. The data contain around 7,300 clones, 75% to 90% of them singletons. The germline V and J ends were trimmed by 4 bases and 1 base, with 12 bases remaining between them. Germline CDR1 is MDHEN and CDR2 is SYDVKM. CDR3 size: 15 residues. The sample in question was tumor tissue, obtained after neoadjuvant nivolumab, alone or with ipilimumab, at or shortly before surgery. The V call is TRBV28, the J call TRBJ2-3; weak D call: TRBD2 (5 bases). This TCR came from an adult with non-small cell lung cancer. CDR3 nucleotide sequence: TGTGCCAGCAGTTCGCACCAGGAGGGCACAGATACGCAGTATTTT. Its protein product is CASSSHQEGTDTQYF.